The 13 T cell receptor beta chains below come from one sample, sequenced in a study of OX40 agonist ivuxolimab in advanced cancers. Assay: immunoSEQ multiplex PCR; the TCRdb copy retains only in-frame clones and omits some. This table has about 120,000 clones, around 93% appearing once. This specimen consisted of CD4+ or CD8+ T cells sorted from blood, obtained in a trial of the OX40 agonist ivuxolimab. These receptors were taken from an adult with an advanced solid tumor such as melanoma, head and neck, liver or kidney cancer.

The chain couples TRBV11-3 to TRBJ2-2, with D perhaps matching TRBD1 (7 bases). The V gene lost 6 bases and the J gene lost 7 bases, with 21 bases spanning the gap. Germline V gives CDR1 SGHNT, CDR2 YENEEA. The CDR3 loop spans 16 amino acids. The CDR3 region is CASSYRQGGAIGELFF. The CDR3 DNA follows: TGTGCCAGCAGTTATCGACAGGGAGGAGCCATCGGGGAGCTGTTTTTT.

The genes are TRBV6-1 and TRBJ2-3, with 8 bases matching TRBD2. CDR3 length: 17 residues. The J segment lost 2 bases and the V segment lost 4 bases, leaving 11 bases of the junction unmatched. The germline CDR1 and CDR2 sequences are MNHNS and SASEGT. CDR3 residues: CASSGRFWRGVTDTQYF. The CDR3 DNA reads TGTGCCAGCAGTGGCCGCTTCTGGCGGGGGGTCACAGATACGCAGTATTTT.

This rearrangement joins TRBV9 to TRBJ1-1; perhaps TRBD1 as D (5 bases). The CDR3 has 15 amino acids. Trimming stripped 0 bases from V and 7 bases from J, with 16 bases between. Germline V gene lookup returns CDR1 SGDLS and CDR2 YYNGEE. CDR3 amino acids: CASSVGARENDEAFF. In DNA form, the CDR3 reads TGTGCCAGCAGCGTAGGAGCCAGGGAAAATGATGAAGCTTTCTTT.

V is TRBV5-1 and J is TRBJ2-2, with 11 bases aligning to TRBD2. Germline V gene lookup returns CDR1 SGHRS and CDR2 YFSETQ. This CDR3 is built from 17 residues. With V trimmed by 0 bases and J by 3 bases, 4 bases remained unmatched. The CDR3 bases are TGCGCCAGCAGCTTGGGACTAGCGGGATTTTACACCGGGGAGCTGTTTTTT. This encodes CASSLGLAGFYTGELFF.

This chain connects TRBV2 to TRBJ2-1; D is possibly TRBD1 (6 bases). Germline values: CDR1 SNHLY, CDR2 FYNNEI. The CDR3 extends over 13 amino acids. Trimming cost V 7 bases and J 5 bases, with 12 bases left between them. The CDR3 here is CASMADRNNEQFF. The CDR3 bases are TGTGCCAGCATGGCTGACAGGAACAATGAGCAGTTCTTC.

The CDR3 nucleotides are TGTGCCAGCAGTCCCAGGACTAGCGGGAGGGCCGATCACTCCAATGAGCAGTTCTTC. Its translation is CASSPRTSGRADHSNEQFF. The V call is TRBV28, the J call TRBJ2-1; 15 nucleotides align to TRBD2. The CDR3 loop spans 19 amino acids. The V and J ends lost 5 bases and 6 bases, in that order; junction bases with no gene match: 14. Germline-derived CDR1 and CDR2 are MDHEN and SYDVKM.

The rearrangement links TRBV7-9 to TRBJ2-3; unclear D gene. Deletions cut 3 bases from V and 0 bases from J, with 13 bases between. This CDR3 spans 16 amino acids. The germline V gene encodes CDR1 SEHNR and CDR2 FQNEAQ (reference sequence). The CDR3 DNA is TGTGCCAGCAGCTTTGGGCCCTACTCTAGCACAGATACGCAGTATTTT. This translates into CASSFGPYSSTDTQYF.

V and J are TRBV7-8 and TRBJ1-1; possibly TRBD1 for D (6 bases). Trimming took 1 base from V and 5 from J, leaving 17 bases between them. The CDR3 is made up of 16 amino acids. Germline V CDR1 and CDR2: SGHVS, FQNEAQ. The chain's CDR3 is CASSLVGGRVLTEAFF. The CDR3 DNA reads as TGTGCCAGCAGCTTAGTAGGGGGGCGAGTGCTGACTGAAGCTTTCTTT.

The V call is TRBV7-9, the J call TRBJ1-4; 7 bases fit TRBD1. CDR1 and CDR2 (germline): SEHNR, FQNEAQ (reference sequence). V lost 1 base to trimming and J lost 12 bases; unmatched junction nucleotides: 17. The CDR3 loop spans 17 amino acids. This CDR3 reads CASSLGLGRGNEMELFF. As DNA, the CDR3 is TGTGCCAGCAGCTTAGGCCTGGGCAGGGGGAATGAGATGGAACTGTTTTTT.

This chain uses TRBV6-4 with TRBJ2-7, with 7 bases that match TRBD2. V lost 0 bases and J lost 3; bases outside the gene matches: 2. The CDR3 covers 14 residues. Germline V gene data show CDR1 as MRHNA and CDR2 as SNTAGT. The CDR3 region is CASSDSREFYEQYF. The CDR3 bases are TGTGCCAGCAGTGACTCGCGGGAGTTCTACGAGCAGTACTTC.

V usage is TRBV19 and J usage is TRBJ1-5; D not certain. V was shortened by 7 bases and J by 0 bases, with 16 bases between the two germline ends. This CDR3 comprises 16 residues. The germline CDR1 and CDR2 sequences are LNHDA and SQIVND (reference sequence). Written as DNA, the CDR3 is TGTGCCAGTACTGACAAGGCGGGGAATAGCAATCAGCCCCAGCATTTT. Translation gives CASTDKAGNSNQPQHF.

V is TRBV11-2 and J is TRBJ2-2; tentative D call: TRBD1 (6 bases). Germline-derived CDR1 and CDR2 are SGHAT and FQNNGV. This CDR3 spans 15 amino acids. Deletions cut 0 bases from V and 6 bases from J, with 11 bases between. The CDR3 region has the DNA TGTGCCAGCAGCTTAGATCACAGGACAGCCGGGGAGCTGTTTTTT. Translating it yields CASSLDHRTAGELFF.

This chain connects TRBV15 to TRBJ2-3; the match to TRBD1 covers 9 bases. CDR1 is LNHNV and CDR2 is YYDKDF in the germline V gene (reference sequence). The length of the CDR3 is 19 residues. The ends lost 1 base at V and 0 bases at J; junction bases unmatched: 11. This CDR3 reads CATSRVEIRQGDSTDTQYF. DNA of the CDR3: TGTGCCACCAGCAGAGTAGAGATACGACAGGGGGACAGCACAGATACGCAGTATTTT. The full variable domain, rest sourced from reference TRBV15 and TRBJ2-3, is DAMVIQNPRYQVTQFGKPVTLSCSQTLNHNVMYWYQQKSSQAPKLLFHYYDKDFNNEADTPDNFQSRRPNTSFCFLDIRSPGLGDTAMYLCATSRVEIRQGDSTDTQYFGPGTRLTVL.